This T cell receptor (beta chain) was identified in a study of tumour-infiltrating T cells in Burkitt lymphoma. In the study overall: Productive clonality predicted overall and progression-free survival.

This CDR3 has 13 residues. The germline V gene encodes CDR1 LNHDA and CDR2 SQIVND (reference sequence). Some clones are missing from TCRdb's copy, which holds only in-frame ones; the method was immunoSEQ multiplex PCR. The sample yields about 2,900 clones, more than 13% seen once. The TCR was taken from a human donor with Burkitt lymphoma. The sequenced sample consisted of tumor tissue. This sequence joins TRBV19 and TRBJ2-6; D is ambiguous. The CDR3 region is CDIMRLGANVLTF. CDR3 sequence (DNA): TGTGACATCATGCGGCTTGGGGCCAACGTCCTGACTTTC.